The present T cell receptor (beta chain) was sequenced within a study of cytomegalovirus exposure and HLA in healthy donors. In the study overall: A subsequent analysis reported that the roughly 120 validation repertoires were produced on the same platform that had also been used for the approximately 700 first-cohort repertoires.

TCRdb keeps only in-frame clones here, not all; method: immunoSEQ multiplex PCR. The sample lists 150,000 to 200,000 clones; 86% were seen once. Study-wide points: The study flagged around 160 TCR beta chains as cytomegalovirus-associated. Confirmation in vitro established that a few CMV-associated chains were specific for CMV antigens.

The germline gives CDR1 SGDLS, CDR2 YYNGEE. The CDR3 runs to 16 residues. V lost 4 bases, J lost 9 bases, and 16 bases stayed unmatched. A note on this clone: The antigen is unknown.

The chain couples TRBV9 to TRBJ2-7, with 10 bases aligning to TRBD2. The receptor was derived from a woman in her twenties or thirties in good health and CMV-seronegative. Specimen: PBMCs. CDR3 residues: CASSRGVGLAGEVQYF. CDR3 nucleotides: TGTGCCAGCAGCCGTGGGGTCGGGCTAGCGGGAGAGGTGCAGTACTTC.